This T cell receptor (beta chain) came from a study of blood T cell repertoires in COVID-19. Study-wide context: Researchers got acute and convalescent COVID-19 samples from the United States, Italy and Spain. Sample material is recorded as cDNA or gDNA derived from T cells, B-cell-depleted T cells, or PBMCs.

V lost 0 bases, J lost 8 bases, and 4 bases stayed unmatched. This CDR3 has 16 residues. Germline V gives CDR1 MNHEY, CDR2 SVGAGI. In the authors' workflow: Scientists estimated how many nucleated cells there were by amplifying reference gene primers. TCRdb's copy holds only in-frame clones and misses some; the assay was immunoSEQ multiplex PCR. Clone size and V and J calls were adopted from that table, with D and trimming inferred from the DNA. Of 200,000 or so clones detected, roughly 80% appear once; the ten largest clones hold about 4.9%. The sequence derives from a woman between 25 and 40 years old with acute or convalescent COVID-19. Sequencing was carried out using peripheral blood. V usage is TRBV6-5 and J usage is TRBJ1-6; 10 bases are a match to TRBD1. The CDR3 DNA follows: TGTGCCAGCAGTTACTCTACCGGGACAGGGGATTCACCCCTCCACTTT. Translating gives CASSYSTGTGDSPLHF.